A selection of T cell receptor beta chains follows, all from one sample in a study of persistence of HIV-infected CD4 T cells. Here immunoSEQ multiplex PCR was the method, and the copy in TCRdb shows in-frame clones only, minus some. The repertoire holds approximately 35,000 clones, with 75% to 85% as singletons. The antigens of these receptors remain unknown. The material sequenced was cultured CD4+ T cells from PBMCs, taken from a patient who received antiretroviral therapy. These TCRs come from an adult with HIV. The donor label of this sample is uncertain. Both conserved end residues are part of each CDR3. The D gene is left open where the match is weak. For some rows the clone size is stated as once, few or many, or as a class when expanded; others skip it.

>TRBD1|TRBJ1-2|.|TRBV7-9
TGTGCCAGCAGCTTAGTGGGACAGGGGGCGATACGTTATGGCTACACCTTC
CASSLVGQGAIRYGYTF
>.|TRBJ1-2|.|TRBV18
TGTGCCAGCTCACCACCGATCCAGTTTGAGGTGTCGAGACTCTCCGGTCTCTATGGCTACACCTTC
CASSPPIQFEVSRLSGLYGYTF
>TRBD2|TRBJ2-3|.|TRBV29-1
TGCAGCGCAACGAGGCGGGGGGCCACAGATACGCAGTATTTT
CSATRRGATDTQYF
>TRBD2|TRBJ2-5|.|TRBV7-2
TGTGCCAGCAGCATTGCCTCTAGCGGGGGGTTAGAGACCCAGTACTTC
CASSIASSGGLETQYF
>TRBD1|TRBJ2-6|.|TRBV9
TGTGCCAGCAGCGTCCAGGGACAGAGTTCTGGGGCCAACGTCCTGACTTTC
CASSVQGQSSGANVLTF
>.|TRBJ2-1|.|TRBV6-5
TGTGCCGCCTCAAGGGGGTCCAATGAGCAGTTCTTC
CAASRGSNEQFF
>.|TRBJ2-5|.|TRBV27
TGTGCCAGCAGTTTATCCAGGCAAGAGACCCAGTACTTC
CASSLSRQETQYF
>TRBD2|TRBJ2-2|few|TRBV5-1
TGCGCCAGCAGCCTCACTAGCGGGGGGGCTGCCGGGGAGCTGTTTTTT
CASSLTSGGAAGELFF
>.|TRBJ1-1|.|TRBV29-1
TGCAGCTCCTGGGGTGGGGACACTGAAGCTTTCTTT
CSSWGGDTEAFF
>.|TRBJ1-2|.|TRBV14
TGTGCCAGCAGCCAAGCCGTGACGGCCGGTGGCTACACCTTC
CASSQAVTAGGYTF
>TRBD2|TRBJ2-3|.|TRBV19
TGTGCCAGTAGTAAGACTAGCGGGGGGGCCTTCACAGATACGCAGTATTTT
CASSKTSGGAFTDTQYF
>.|TRBJ2-5|.|TRBV11-3
TGTGCCAGCAGCTTAGATCAAGGGCCCCAGTACTTC
CASSLDQGPQYF
>TRBD1|TRBJ1-2|few|TRBV6-5
TGTGCCAGCAGTTCCAATGAAGACAGGGGGAATGGCTACACCTTC
CASSSNEDRGNGYTF
>TRBD2|TRBJ2-3|.|TRBV7-3
TGTGCCAGCAGCTTAAGGGCTAGCGGGGGTACTAGCACAGATACGCAGTATTTT
CASSLRASGGTSTDTQYF
>TRBD1|TRBJ1-4|.|TRBV5-4
TGTGCCAGCAGCTTAAACAGGGGGCTGAACGAAAAACTGTTTTTT
CASSLNRGLNEKLFF
>.|TRBJ2-5|.|TRBV2
TGTGCCAGCAGTGATCCCGTGTTCGGAGAGACCCAGTACTTC
CASSDPVFGETQYF
>.|TRBJ1-2|.|TRBV7-9
TGTGCCAGCAGCTTAGGGAGCTCTAACTATGGCTACACCTTC
CASSLGSSNYGYTF
>.|TRBJ1-2|.|TRBV12-3/TRBV12-4
TGTGCCAGCTCCCTGGGCATGACCTATGGCTACACCTTC
CASSLGMTYGYTF
>.|TRBJ1-5|.|TRBV2
TGTGCCAGCAGTCCCAGGCTCCCCAATCAGCCCCAGCATTTT
CASSPRLPNQPQHF
>.|TRBJ1-1|.|TRBV11-1
TGTGCCAGCGCCATACAGCCGTTGAGGGCTGAAGCTTTCTTT
CASAIQPLRAEAFF
>.|TRBJ1-1|once|TRBV5-1
TGCGCCAGCAGCTTGCCGGGGGGCCTCATGAACACTGAAGCTTTCTTT
CASSLPGGLMNTEAFF
>.|TRBJ2-7|.|TRBV27
TGTGCCAGCAGTTTTAGTAGGGCCTCTCTCGAGCAGTACTTC
CASSFSRASLEQYF
>.|TRBJ2-1|.|TRBV3-1/TRBV3-2
TGTGCCAGCAGCCAAGTCTCCTCGGGCAGAATCCACAATGAGCAGTTCTTC
CASSQVSSGRIHNEQFF
>TRBD1|TRBJ1-5|.|TRBV19
TGTGCCAGTAGTACTAGATCAGGGACAGGGCGAAATCAGCCCCAGCATTTT
CASSTRSGTGRNQPQHF
>.|TRBJ2-1|.|TRBV6-5
TGTGCCAGCAGCTCCGCGGGCCTTTCCTACAATGAGCAGTTCTTC
CASSSAGLSYNEQFF
>.|TRBJ2-1|.|TRBV2
TGTGCCAGCAATAACGGGGCCGAAGATGAGCAGTTCTTC
CASNNGAEDEQFF
>.|TRBJ1-2|.|TRBV21-1
TGTGCCAGCAGCAACTGTGGCACGGGAAATGGCTACACCTTC
CASSNCGTGNGYTF
>.|TRBJ2-2|.|TRBV6-5
TGTGCCAGCAGTTACAGGGTCGGCGCCGGGGAGCTGTTTTTT
CASSYRVGAGELFF
>.|TRBJ1-5|once|TRBV12-5
TGTGCTAGTGTACTCTCCGGGACAAGCAATCAGCCCCAGCATTTT
CASVLSGTSNQPQHF
>.|TRBJ1-4|.|TRBV6-5
TGTGCCAGCACACAGGGTTCTAATGAAAAACTGTTTTTT
CASTQGSNEKLFF
>TRBD1|TRBJ1-2|.|TRBV12-5
TGTGCTAGTGGTTTGGGGACAGGGTACTATGGCTACACCTTC
CASGLGTGYYGYTF
>.|TRBJ2-3|.|TRBV18
TGTGCCAGCTCACCAGACAGCCCCAGCACAGATACGCAGTATTTT
CASSPDSPSTDTQYF
>.|TRBJ1-2|.|TRBV5-6
TGTGCCAGCAGCCCGGGGAGGTTCTATGGCTACACCTTC
CASSPGRFYGYTF
>.|TRBJ1-2|.|TRBV2
TGTGCCAGCAGCCAAACGGACAACGTCGGCTATGGCTACACCTTC
CASSQTDNVGYGYTF
>.|TRBJ1-6|.|TRBV6-5
TGTGCCAGTAGGCACAGGACGAATTCACCCCTCCACTTT
CASRHRTNSPLHF
>.|TRBJ2-7|.|TRBV6-1
TGTGCCAGCAGTGAAGTAGGGGGCGGGGGGACGCGCCACGAGCAGTACTTC
CASSEVGGGGTRHEQYF
>.|TRBJ1-4|.|TRBV4-2
TGTGCCAGCAGCCAAGAAACCACGAGTCGGACCAATGAAAAACTGTTTTTT
CASSQETTSRTNEKLFF
>.|TRBJ1-1|medium-sized|TRBV5-1
TGCGCCAGCAGCTTGGCCCCAGGGCAAGGTGAAGCTTTCTTT
CASSLAPGQGEAFF
>.|TRBJ1-3|.|TRBV3-1/TRBV3-2
TGTGCCAGCAGCCTTGCAGGAGTCTCTGGAAACACCATATATTTT
CASSLAGVSGNTIYF
>.|TRBJ1-4|.|TRBV7-2
TGTGCCAGCAGCTTAGCCCAGGGCTATGAAGAAAAACTGTTTTTT
CASSLAQGYEEKLFF
>.|TRBJ1-3|.|TRBV9
TGTGCCAGCAGCGTAGGGGACACCTACTCTGGAAACACCATATATTTT
CASSVGDTYSGNTIYF
>.|TRBJ2-3|.|TRBV7-3
TGTGCCAGCAGCCCCTTGCTTGGGGTCGATACGCAGTATTTT
CASSPLLGVDTQYF
>.|TRBJ2-3|.|TRBV10-3
TGTGCCATCGGGACCAGCACAGATACGCAGTATTTT
CAIGTSTDTQYF
>.|TRBJ2-3|.|TRBV7-8
TGTGCCAGCAGCCCGAATACAGATACGCAGTATTTT
CASSPNTDTQYF
>TRBD1|TRBJ2-1|.|TRBV6-5
TGTGCCAGCAGCTTAACCGGGACAGGGTGGTTCTTC
CASSLTGTGWFF
>.|TRBJ1-2|.|TRBV4-2
TGTGCCAGCAGCCAAGATGCCGCAAGTGTCTATGGCTACACCTTC
CASSQDAASVYGYTF
>.|TRBJ1-1|.|TRBV9
TGTGCCAGCAGCGATCCAGGGCGTGGCACTGAAGCTTTCTTT
CASSDPGRGTEAFF
>TRBD2|TRBJ2-3|.|TRBV3-1/TRBV3-2
TGTGCCAGCAGCCCCCGACTAGCGGGGAACACAGATACGCAGTATTTT
CASSPRLAGNTDTQYF